The 20 T cell receptor beta chains given below trace back to one sample, sequenced in a study of cytomegalovirus exposure and HLA in healthy donors. Researchers ran the PCR with 60 Vbeta and 13 Jbeta primers. Clones were read by immunoSEQ multiplex PCR, and TCRdb kept only the in-frame ones, dropping some. Among under 150,000 clones listed, around 77% were seen once. Sequencing was performed on PBMCs. All receptors come from a woman in her forties in good health and CMV-seropositive.

The rearrangement links TRBV5-4 to TRBJ2-7; 9 bases match TRBD1. With V trimmed by 3 bases and J by 1 base, 2 bases remained unmatched. The germline CDR1 and CDR2 sequences are SGHNT and YYREEE (reference sequence). The CDR3 contains 14 residues. The CDR3 DNA reads TGTGCCAGCAGCTCCGGACAGGGGTCCTACGAGCAGTACTTC. This translates into CASSSGQGSYEQYF.

The V and J genes are TRBV6-6 and TRBJ2-7; maybe TRBD1 (6 bases). Looked up from germline, CDR1 is MNHNY and CDR2 is SVGAGI (reference sequence). The CDR3 runs to 16 residues. V was clipped by 6 bases and J by 2 bases, with 20 bases between them. Here the CDR3 DNA reads TGTGCCAGCAGCCCCGGTCAACGACAGGCGACCTACGAGCAGTACTTC. This sequence encodes CASSPGQRQATYEQYF.

V gene TRBV2 combines with J gene TRBJ2-2, with D unclear. V was shortened by 4 bases and J by 1 base, with 7 bases between the two germline ends. This CDR3 spans 14 amino acids. The germline CDR1 and CDR2 sequences are SNHLY and FYNNEI. Written as DNA, the CDR3 is TGTGCCAGCAGTGTGGTACAGAACACCGGGGAGCTGTTTTTT. Translation gives CASSVVQNTGELFF.

The chain joins TRBV18 to TRBJ2-3, with D perhaps TRBD2 (7 bases). CDR1 and CDR2 (germline): KGHSH, LQKENI. The CDR3 is 13 residues long. Between the trimmed V and J ends, which lost 5 bases and 6 bases, there was a span of 12 bases. CDR3 loop: CASSWGGDDTQYF. In DNA form, the CDR3 reads TGTGCCAGCTCATGGGGGGGCGATGATACGCAGTATTTT.

V usage is TRBV6-1 and J usage is TRBJ1-5, with unresolved D. Trimming cost V 9 bases and J 1 base, with 16 bases left between them. Germline CDR1 MNHNS, CDR2 SASEGT. The CDR3 loop spans 15 amino acids. CDR3 bases: TGTGCCAGTGTTTTGGTCGAACGGAGCAATCAGCCCCAGCATTTT. Translation: CASVLVERSNQPQHF.

V and J are TRBV5-1 and TRBJ2-2, with 7 bases identical to TRBD1. Trimming cost V 9 bases and J 6 bases; bases outside gene matches: 14. There are 15 residues in the CDR3. Germline values: CDR1 SGHRS, CDR2 YFSETQ. In DNA form, the CDR3 reads TGCGCCACCAAAAGGTCAGGGGGAGATTCCGGGGAGCTGTTTTTT. As protein: CATKRSGGDSGELFF. Using reference TRBV5-1 and TRBJ2-2 for the parts outside the CDR3, the full variable domain is KAGVTQTPRYLIKTRGQQVTLSCSPISGHRSVSWYQQTPGQGLQFLFEYFSETQRNKGNFPGRFSGRQFSNSRSEMNVSTLELGDSALYLCATKRSGGDSGELFFGEGSRLTVL.

This chain joins TRBV4-1 and TRBJ1-2, with 7 positions matching TRBD1. Looked up from germline, CDR1 is MGHRA and CDR2 is YSYEKL. The CDR3 totals 17 residues. With V trimmed by 2 bases and J by 1 base, 10 bases remained unmatched. CDR3 in DNA: TGCGCCAGCAGCCAATGGCGTGACAGGGAGGTTAACTATGGCTACACCTTC. It is translated as CASSQWRDREVNYGYTF.

The chain is built from TRBV5-3 and TRBJ2-1; 11 nucleotides align to TRBD1. TRBV5-3 is an ORF; its function is uncertain. V lost 0 bases and J lost 3; bases outside the gene matches: 5. This CDR3 has 17 amino acids. CDR3: CARSLVGQGVGYNEQFF. In DNA form, the CDR3 reads TGTGCCAGAAGCTTGGTGGGACAGGGGGTCGGCTACAATGAGCAGTTCTTC.

This clone was observed once. The rearrangement joins TRBV9 to TRBJ2-1; D might be TRBD2 (5 bases). Germline CDR1 reads SGDLS; CDR2 reads YYNGEE. The CDR3 covers 15 residues. Between the trimmed V and J ends, which lost 3 bases and 4 bases, there was a span of 14 bases. CDR3 sequence: CASSAAGEIYNEQFF. The CDR3 nucleotides read TGTGCCAGCAGCGCCGCCGGGGAGATTTACAATGAGCAGTTCTTC.

This clone occurred once. The rearrangement joins TRBV6-1 to TRBJ2-7; D is uncertain. Germline assignment: CDR1 MNHNS and CDR2 SASEGT. Deletions cut 2 bases from V and 7 bases from J, with 9 bases between. There are 12 residues in the CDR3. CDR3 protein: CASSEPNDEQYF. The CDR3 coding sequence is TGTGCCAGCAGTGAACCTAATGATGAGCAGTACTTC.

The rearrangement uses TRBV18 and TRBJ1-1, with D maybe TRBD1 (6 bases). This CDR3 has 22 amino acids. Trimming stripped 3 bases from V and 3 bases from J, with 35 bases between. CDR1 is KGHSH, CDR2 LQKENI, per germline. The CDR3 spells CASSPLHFRVGAGEILDTEAFF. In DNA, the CDR3 is TGTGCCAGCTCACCCCTTCATTTTAGAGTCGGAGCAGGGGAAATTTTGGACACTGAAGCTTTCTTT.

This rearrangement joins TRBV7-7 to TRBJ2-2; D call uncertain. The CDR3 contains 13 residues. The germline CDR1 and CDR2 sequences are SSHAT and FNYEAQ (reference sequence). Trimming took 5 bases from V and 6 from J, leaving 10 bases between them. CDR3 protein: CASSPSEAGELFF. The CDR3 DNA reads TGTGCCAGCAGCCCCAGCGAGGCCGGGGAGCTGTTTTTT.

The chain links TRBV7-3 to TRBJ1-1, with D maybe TRBD1 (6 bases). V was shortened by 5 bases and J by 2 bases, with 9 bases between the two germline ends. The length of the CDR3 is 13 residues. CDR1 is SGHTA, CDR2 FQGTGA, per germline. CDR3 loop: CASSAQGNTEAFF. The CDR3 DNA reads TGTGCCAGCAGCGCACAGGGAAACACTGAAGCTTTCTTT.

The V and J genes are TRBV7-6 and TRBJ2-1; TRBD1 matches at 10 bases. This CDR3 has 13 amino acids. CDR1 SGHVS and CDR2 FNYEAQ come from the germline V gene. The V segment lost 4 bases and the J segment 7 bases; nucleotides outside the gene matches: 1. Written as DNA, the CDR3 is TGTGCCAGCAGCTGGGGACAGGGGAATGAGCAGTTCTTC. It encodes CASSWGQGNEQFF.

This chain links TRBV5-1 with TRBJ1-1, with TRBD1 matching over 12 bases. V lost 1 base and J lost 4; bases outside the gene matches: 14. The length of the CDR3 is 19 residues. Germline V gene sequence: CDR1 SGHRS, CDR2 YFSETQ. In nucleotides, the CDR3 is TGCGCCAGCAGCTTGTCCCCCGGGACAGGGGGCCGAATTGGCACTGAAGCTTTCTTT. Its translation: CASSLSPGTGGRIGTEAFF.

This chain links TRBV27 with TRBJ2-2; 8 positions agree with TRBD1. There are 15 residues in the CDR3. The J segment lost 4 bases and the V segment lost 5 bases, leaving 6 bases of the junction unmatched. Germline V gene data show CDR1 as MNHEY and CDR2 as SMNVEV (reference sequence). The CDR3 here is CASSRQGFATGELFF. In DNA form, the CDR3 reads TGTGCCAGCAGTCGACAGGGGTTTGCCACCGGGGAGCTGTTTTTT.

This chain joins TRBV4-1 and TRBJ2-1, with 8 bases fitting TRBD2. CDR3 length: 16 residues. The trim removed 8 bases at V and 2 bases at J, leaving 11 bases unmatched. Germline CDR1 MGHRA, CDR2 YSYEKL. CDR3: CASSLNSGGAYNEQFF. CDR3 nucleotide sequence: TGCGCCAGCTCCCTCAACTCGGGGGGGGCCTACAATGAGCAGTTCTTC.

V is TRBV7-9 and J is TRBJ2-2; 8 bases are a match to TRBD1. Trimming took 4 bases from V and 1 from J; bases not matched to a gene: 2. The CDR3 extends over 15 amino acids. The V gene's germline CDR1 is SEHNR and CDR2 FQNEAQ (reference sequence). The CDR3 DNA sequence: TGTGCCAGCAGCTCCGGACAGGGGAACACCGGGGAGCTGTTTTTT. Translated: CASSSGQGNTGELFF.

The chain carries TRBV6-1 and TRBJ2-2; TRBD1 aligns across 9 bases. CDR1 is MNHNS, CDR2 SASEGT, per germline. J lost 7 bases, V lost 5 bases, and 8 bases had no gene match. The CDR3 length is 15 residues. The CDR3 DNA reads as TGTGCCAGCAGTAACCCGGGACAGGGCAACGGGGAGCTGTTTTTT. Translating gives CASSNPGQGNGELFF.

J is TRBJ1-4 and V is TRBV2; tentative D call: TRBD1 (6 bases). The CDR3 sequence is 18 residues long. The germline V and J ends were trimmed by 7 bases and 0 bases, with 21 bases remaining between them. CDR1 is SNHLY, CDR2 FYNNEI, per germline. CDR3 residues: CASTRVRRTATTNEKLFF. DNA for the CDR3: TGTGCCAGCACCAGAGTTAGACGGACAGCTACAACTAATGAAAAACTGTTTTTT.